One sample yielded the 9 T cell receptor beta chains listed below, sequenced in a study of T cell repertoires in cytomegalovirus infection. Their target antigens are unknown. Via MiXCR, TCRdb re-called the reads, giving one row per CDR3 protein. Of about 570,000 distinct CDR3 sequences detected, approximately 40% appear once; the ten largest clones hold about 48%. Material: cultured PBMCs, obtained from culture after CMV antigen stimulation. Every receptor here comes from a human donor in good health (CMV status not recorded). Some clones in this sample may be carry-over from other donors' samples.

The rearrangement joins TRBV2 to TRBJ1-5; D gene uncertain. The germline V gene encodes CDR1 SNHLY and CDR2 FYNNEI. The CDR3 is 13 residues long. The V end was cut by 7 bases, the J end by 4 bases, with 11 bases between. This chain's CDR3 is CASTGQLNQPQHF. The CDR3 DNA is TGTGCCAGCACCGGTCAGCTTAATCAGCCCCAGCATTTT.

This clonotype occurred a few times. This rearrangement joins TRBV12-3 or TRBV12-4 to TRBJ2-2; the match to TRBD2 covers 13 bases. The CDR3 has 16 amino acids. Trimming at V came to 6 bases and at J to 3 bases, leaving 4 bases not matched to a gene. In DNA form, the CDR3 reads TGTGCCAGCAGACGGACTAGCGGGGGAGACACCGGGGAGCTGTTTTTT. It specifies CASRRTSGGDTGELFF.

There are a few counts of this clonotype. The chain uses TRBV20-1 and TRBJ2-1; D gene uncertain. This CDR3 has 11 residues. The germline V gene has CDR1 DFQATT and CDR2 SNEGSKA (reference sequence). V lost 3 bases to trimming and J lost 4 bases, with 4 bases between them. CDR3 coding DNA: TGCAGTGCTAGCGGGTACAATGAGCAGTTCTTC. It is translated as CSASGYNEQFF.

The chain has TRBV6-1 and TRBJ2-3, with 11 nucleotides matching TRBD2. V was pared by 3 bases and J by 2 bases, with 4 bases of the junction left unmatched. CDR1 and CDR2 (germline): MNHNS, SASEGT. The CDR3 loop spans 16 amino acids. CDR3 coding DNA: TGTGCCAGCAGTGAGAGACTAGCGGGGACCACAGATACGCAGTATTTT. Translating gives CASSERLAGTTDTQYF.

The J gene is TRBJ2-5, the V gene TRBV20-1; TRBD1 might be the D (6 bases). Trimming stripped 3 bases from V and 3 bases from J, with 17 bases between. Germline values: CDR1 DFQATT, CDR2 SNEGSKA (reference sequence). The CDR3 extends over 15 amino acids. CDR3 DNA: TGCAGTGCTAGGACTTTCGGGACACCTGAAGAGACCCAGTACTTC. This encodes CSARTFGTPEETQYF.

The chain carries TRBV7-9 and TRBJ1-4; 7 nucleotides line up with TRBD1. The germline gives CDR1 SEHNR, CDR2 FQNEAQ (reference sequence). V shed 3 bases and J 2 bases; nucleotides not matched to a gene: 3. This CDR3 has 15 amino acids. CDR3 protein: CASSFDRETNEKLFF. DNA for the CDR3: TGTGCCAGCAGCTTCGACAGGGAGACTAATGAAAAACTGTTTTTT.

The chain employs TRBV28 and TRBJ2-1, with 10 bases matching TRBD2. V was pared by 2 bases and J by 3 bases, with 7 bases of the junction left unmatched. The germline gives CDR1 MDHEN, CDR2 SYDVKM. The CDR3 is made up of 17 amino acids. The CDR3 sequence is CASSLGSGGGVYNEQFF. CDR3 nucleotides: TGTGCCAGCAGTTTAGGAAGCGGGGGGGGGGTCTACAATGAGCAGTTCTTC.

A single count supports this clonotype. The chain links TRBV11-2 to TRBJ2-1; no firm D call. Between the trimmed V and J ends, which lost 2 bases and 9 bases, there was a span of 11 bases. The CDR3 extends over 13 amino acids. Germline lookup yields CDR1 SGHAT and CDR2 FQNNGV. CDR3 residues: CASSLSPTVEQFF. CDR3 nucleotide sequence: TGTGCCAGCAGCTTATCCCCTACAGTTGAGCAGTTCTTC. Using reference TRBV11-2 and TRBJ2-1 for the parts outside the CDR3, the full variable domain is EAGVAQSPRYKIIEKRQSVAFWCNPISGHATLYWYQQILGQGPKLLIQFQNNGVVDDSQLPKDRFSAERLKGVDSTLKIQPAKLEDSAVYLCASSLSPTVEQFFGPGTRLTVL.

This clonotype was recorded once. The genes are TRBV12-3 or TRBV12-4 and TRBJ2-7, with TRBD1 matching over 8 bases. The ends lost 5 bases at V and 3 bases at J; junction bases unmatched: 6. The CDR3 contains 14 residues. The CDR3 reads CASSVGQANYEQYF. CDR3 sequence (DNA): TGTGCCAGCAGTGTGGGACAGGCAAACTACGAGCAGTACTTC.